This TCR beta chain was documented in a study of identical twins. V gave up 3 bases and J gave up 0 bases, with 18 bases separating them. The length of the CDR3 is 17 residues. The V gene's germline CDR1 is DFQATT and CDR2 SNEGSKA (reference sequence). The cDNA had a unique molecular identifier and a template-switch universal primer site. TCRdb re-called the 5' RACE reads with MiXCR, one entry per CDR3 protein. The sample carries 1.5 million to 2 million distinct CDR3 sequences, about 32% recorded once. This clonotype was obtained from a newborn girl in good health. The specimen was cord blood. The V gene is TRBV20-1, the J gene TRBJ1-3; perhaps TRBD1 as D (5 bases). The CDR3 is CSARLGPTSASGNTIYF. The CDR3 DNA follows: TGCAGTGCTAGGTTGGGGCCGACAAGCGCCTCTGGAAACACCATATATTTT.